Each of the 27 T cell receptor beta chains below was sequenced from the same sample in a study of T cells of healthy individuals. TCRdb reanalysed the 5' RACE reads using MiXCR and keeps one entry per CDR3 protein. The data contain tens of thousands of distinct CDR3 sequences, 15% to 20% of them seen just once; the ten biggest clones take up approximately 4.8%. These receptors were obtained from a human donor in good health.

This clonotype was observed at least ten times. The chain recombines TRBV20-1 with TRBJ1-1; perhaps TRBD1 as D (6 bases). Germline V CDR1 and CDR2: DFQATT, SNEGSKA (reference sequence). The CDR3 consists of 12 residues. V lost 5 bases and J 4 bases, leaving 11 bases between the germline ends. CDR3 in DNA: TGCAGTGCTCCCCTGGGGGCCACTGAAGCTTTCTTT. Its protein product is CSAPLGATEAFF.

This clonotype was seen many times. The chain has TRBV5-1 and TRBJ1-5; weak D call: TRBD1 (6 bases). This CDR3 spans 14 amino acids. Between the trimmed V and J ends, which lost 0 bases and 8 bases, there was a span of 12 bases. The germline V gene encodes CDR1 SGHRS and CDR2 YFSETQ. The CDR3 here is CASSLEGGVEPQHF. The CDR3 DNA is TGCGCCAGCAGCTTGGAAGGGGGTGTGGAGCCCCAGCATTTT.

Remarks on this clonotype: Since a much larger clone is just one base distant, this may be a read error. The conserved closing phenylalanine or tryptophan is absent in this CDR3, likely reflecting a read error. The V gene is TRBV10-1, the J gene TRBJ2-3, with TRBD1 matching 9 bases. The ends lost 8 bases at V and 4 bases at J; junction bases unmatched: 7. The germline gives CDR1 WNHNN, CDR2 SYGVQD (reference sequence). This CDR3 is built from 14 residues. Here the CDR3 DNA reads TGCGCCAGCGGCGGGACAGGGCGGCCAGATACGCAGTATCTT. Translating gives CASGGTGRPDTQYL.

In the case of this clonotype: Sequence at one end of the junction differs from germline and may be a read error. V usage is TRBV10-3 and J usage is TRBJ2-5; no reliable D call. There are 12 residues in the CDR3. Germline values: CDR1 ENHRY, CDR2 SYGVKD. The CDR3: CAISESRETQYF. CDR3 sequence (DNA): TGTGCCATCAGCGAGTCACGGGAGACCCAGTACTTC.

V usage is TRBV6-1 and J usage is TRBJ2-5; possible D gene TRBD2, 6 bases. The germline V gene encodes CDR1 MNHNS and CDR2 SASEGT. Trimming stripped 4 bases from V and 5 bases from J, with 11 bases between. The CDR3 is 13 amino acids. The CDR3, as DNA: TGTGCCAGCAGTGTGTTGGGGAGGGAGACCCAGTACTTC. Amino acids: CASSVLGRETQYF.

The CDR3 DNA reads TGTGCCAGCCGGTTTGGTTCTGGAAACACCATATATTTT. It translates to CASRFGSGNTIYF. V is TRBV12-3 or TRBV12-4 and J is TRBJ1-3; no clear D gene. V was shortened by 8 bases and J by 1 base, with 9 bases between the two germline ends. The CDR3 is 13 residues long.

The J gene is TRBJ2-7, the V gene TRBV6-1, with D perhaps assigned TRBD1 or TRBD2 (5 bases each). This CDR3 has 16 amino acids. V shed 2 bases and J shed 7 bases, with 21 bases lying between them. CDR1 and CDR2 (germline): MNHNS, SASEGT. The CDR3 region has the DNA TGTGCCAGCAGTGAAATAGCAGGGATTAGCGCGCGGGAGCAGTACTTC. As protein: CASSEIAGISAREQYF.

This clonotype was seen ten or more times. J is TRBJ2-1 and V is TRBV15, with D possibly TRBD1 on 6 matching bases. Trimming stripped 0 bases from V and 8 bases from J, with 14 bases between. CDR1 and CDR2 (germline): LNHNV, YYDKDF (reference sequence). This CDR3 contains 15 residues. For the CDR3, the DNA is TGTGCCACCAGCAGAGATGGGCAGGGGACGGATGAGCAGTTCTTC. This gives the protein CATSRDGQGTDEQFF.

This clonotype appeared a few times. This sequence joins TRBV29-1 and TRBJ2-3, with D unclear. The germline V gene encodes CDR1 SQVTM and CDR2 ANQGSEA. V lost 3 bases to trimming and J lost 5 bases, with 6 bases between them. The CDR3 has 11 residues. The CDR3: CSVDSGDTQYF. CDR3 bases: TGCAGCGTTGATAGTGGAGATACGCAGTATTTT.

This clonotype was observed at least ten times. The chain couples TRBV6-2 or TRBV6-3 to TRBJ1-1; D remains unclear. Trimming removed 0 bases from V and 1 base from J, with 9 bases in between. In germline, CDR1 is MNHEY, CDR2 SVGEGT. The CDR3 covers 15 residues. DNA of the CDR3: TGTGCCAGCAGTTACTCAAGGGAGGCGAACACTGAAGCTTTCTTT. It encodes CASSYSREANTEAFF.

The sample holds many counts of this clonotype. V usage is TRBV20-1 and J usage is TRBJ2-7; D uncertain. The CDR3 consists of 16 residues. Germline lookup yields CDR1 DFQATT and CDR2 SNEGSKA (reference sequence). V shed 0 bases and J shed 0 bases, with 15 bases lying between them. The CDR3 region has the DNA TGCAGTGCTAGAGATAATAGGGCAGTGAGCTCCTACGAGCAGTACTTC. Amino acid sequence: CSARDNRAVSSYEQYF.

This clonotype was seen only a few times. This sequence joins TRBV7-9 and TRBJ1-6; D possibly corresponds to TRBD1 (6 bases). Germline assignment: CDR1 SEHNR and CDR2 FQNEAQ (reference sequence). The CDR3 length is 15 residues. The V end lost 5 bases, the J end lost 10 bases, and 18 bases lay between the germline ends. The CDR3 DNA reads as TGTGCCAGCAGCAAGTTAACAGGGCAGGGCTCACCCCTCCACTTT. It translates to CASSKLTGQGSPLHF.

With regard to this clonotype: This clone may be a read error of a much larger clone one base away. This rearrangement joins TRBV28 to TRBJ2-5, with D perhaps matching TRBD2 (6 bases). The CDR3 sequence is 13 residues long. Germline V lookup: CDR1 MDHEN, CDR2 SYDVKM. CDR3 region: CASSLPPGESQYF. For the CDR3, the DNA is TGTGCCAGCAGTTTACCCCCGGGAGAGTCCCAGTACTTC.

This clonotype was counted many times. This rearrangement joins TRBV7-9 to TRBJ2-1; D uncertain. The V and J ends lost 1 base and 6 bases respectively, with 4 bases between them. CDR1 and CDR2 from the germline V gene are SEHNR and FQNEAQ (reference sequence). The CDR3 contains 12 residues. CDR3 sequence (DNA): TGTGCCAGCAGCTTAGGTGCCAATGAGCAGTTCTTC. This translates into CASSLGANEQFF.

This clonotype was observed at least ten times. The chain uses TRBV6-2 or TRBV6-3 and TRBJ1-2; no definite D call. The germline gives CDR1 MNHEY, CDR2 SVGEGT. CDR3 length equals 13 residues. V lost 8 bases, J lost 7 bases, and 17 bases lay in between. This chain's CDR3 is CASAQVVGSGYTF. CDR3 in DNA: TGTGCCAGCGCCCAGGTGGTCGGTTCTGGCTACACCTTC.

In its sample, this clonotype was seen a few times. The chain combines TRBV5-1 with TRBJ1-6, with TRBD1 matching over 8 bases. Germline CDR1 is SGHRS and CDR2 is YFSETQ. The CDR3 has 15 residues. With 4 bases clipped from V and 8 bases from J, the junction kept 8 bases outside the gene matches. The chain's CDR3 is CASSAQGQGDSPLHF. The CDR3 coding sequence is TGCGCCAGCAGCGCACAAGGACAGGGAGATTCACCCCTCCACTTT.

This clonotype was counted at least ten times. The chain uses TRBV7-3 and TRBJ2-1; a possible D gene is TRBD1 (5 bases). CDR3 size: 13 residues. Trimming took 1 base from V and 5 from J, leaving 6 bases between them. Looked up from germline, CDR1 is SGHTA and CDR2 is FQGTGA. The CDR3 protein is CASSLRGNNEQFF. CDR3 nucleotides: TGTGCCAGCAGCTTAAGGGGCAACAATGAGCAGTTCTTC.

This clonotype occurred many times. V gene TRBV5-1 combines with J gene TRBJ2-6; unclear D gene. This CDR3 comprises 16 residues. Germline V gives CDR1 SGHRS, CDR2 YFSETQ. The ends were cut back, 0 bases at V and 0 bases at J, with 7 bases in the middle. The DNA of the CDR3 is TGCGCCAGCAGCTTGGGTCTCTTCTCTGGGGCCAACGTCCTGACTTTC. Amino acid sequence: CASSLGLFSGANVLTF.

This clonotype was picked up a small number of times. The gene calls are TRBV27 and TRBJ2-7; D perhaps matches TRBD2 (6 bases). This CDR3 comprises 13 residues. The V end lost 6 bases, the J end lost 4 bases, and 13 bases lay between the germline ends. CDR1 MNHEY and CDR2 SMNVEV come from the germline V gene (reference sequence). CDR3 sequence (DNA): TGTGCCAGCAGGACGGGAGTTGCTTACGAGCAGTACTTC. Residues: CASRTGVAYEQYF.

This clonotype occurred a few times. J is TRBJ1-5 and V is TRBV7-9; maybe TRBD1 (5 bases). The length of the CDR3 is 17 residues. V lost 1 base, J lost 0 bases, and 13 bases lay in between. Germline loops: CDR1 SEHNR, CDR2 FQNEAQ (reference sequence). Here the CDR3 reads CASSLVEDRYSNQPQHF. The CDR3 region has the DNA TGTGCCAGCAGCTTAGTGGAAGACAGATATAGCAATCAGCCCCAGCATTTT. The full variable domain, rest sourced from reference TRBV7-9 and TRBJ1-5, is DTGVSQNPRHKITKRGQNVTFRCDPISEHNRLYWYRQTLGQGPEFLTYFQNEAQLEKSRLLSDRFSAERPKGSFSTLEIQRTEQGDSAMYLCASSLVEDRYSNQPQHFGDGTRLSIL.

This clonotype was detected many times. The chain has TRBV20-1 and TRBJ2-2; TRBD2 might be the D (5 bases). There are 14 residues in the CDR3. Trimming removed 3 bases at V and 4 bases at J, with 12 bases between. CDR1 is DFQATT, CDR2 SNEGSKA, per germline (reference sequence). In DNA, the CDR3 is TGCAGTGCTAGGCGGCCGGCGGGCACCGGGGAGCTGTTTTTT. It translates to CSARRPAGTGELFF.

The genes are TRBV20-1 and TRBJ2-3; 8 positions match TRBD2. Trimming took 2 bases from V and 3 from J; bases not matched to a gene: 10. The CDR3 contains 16 residues. Looked up from germline, CDR1 is DFQATT and CDR2 is SNEGSKA (reference sequence). The CDR3 region has the DNA TGCAGTGCTAGATCTTCGGGGGGGGGGCTGACAGATACGCAGTATTTT. It encodes CSARSSGGGLTDTQYF.

The rearrangement links TRBV6-6 to TRBJ1-2, with D perhaps matching TRBD1 (5 bases). Trimming took 2 bases from V and 2 from J, leaving 9 bases between them. Germline-derived CDR1 and CDR2 are MNHNY and SVGAGI (reference sequence). CDR3 size: 14 residues. CDR3 sequence: CASSYHKGNYGYTF. CDR3 in DNA: TGTGCCAGCAGTTACCACAAGGGGAACTATGGCTACACCTTC.

In this sample, this clonotype turned up a few times. The gene calls are TRBV20-1 and TRBJ2-4; no definite D call. Germline V gene data show CDR1 as DFQATT and CDR2 as SNEGSKA (reference sequence). Between the trimmed V and J ends, which lost 0 bases and 0 bases, there was a span of 21 bases. The CDR3 runs 19 residues. The CDR3 sequence: CSARDPRLTPVLAKNIQYF. The CDR3 DNA reads TGCAGTGCTAGAGATCCCCGCTTGACTCCCGTCTTAGCCAAAAACATTCAGTACTTC.

There are many counts of this clonotype. The chain links TRBV6-5 to TRBJ1-1; the D gene is possibly TRBD1 (5 bases). The CDR3 is 15 residues long. Deletions cut 4 bases from V and 6 bases from J, with 18 bases between. Germline V CDR1 and CDR2: MNHEY, SVGAGI. The CDR3 nucleotides read TGTGCCAGCAGTTTTGAGGGTGGTAGGGGAGCTGAAGCTTTCTTT. It is translated as CASSFEGGRGAEAFF.

This clonotype came up many times. CDR3 loop: CASSYGNGNTIYF. Here the CDR3 DNA reads TGTGCCAGCAGTTACGGAAATGGAAACACCATATATTTT. This chain connects TRBV6-5 to TRBJ1-3; no clear D. With 2 bases removed from V and 3 bases from J, the gap between germline ends came to 5 bases. The CDR3 runs to 13 residues. From germline, CDR1 is MNHEY and CDR2 SVGAGI.

The chain recombines TRBV7-6 with TRBJ2-7; D may be TRBD1 (5 bases). Trimming pared 1 base from V and 0 bases from J, leaving 7 bases between. Germline-derived CDR1 and CDR2 are SGHVS and FNYEAQ. The CDR3 runs 14 residues. The CDR3 spells CASSLGGHSYEQYF. CDR3 sequence (DNA): TGTGCCAGCAGCTTAGGCGGACACTCCTACGAGCAGTACTTC.